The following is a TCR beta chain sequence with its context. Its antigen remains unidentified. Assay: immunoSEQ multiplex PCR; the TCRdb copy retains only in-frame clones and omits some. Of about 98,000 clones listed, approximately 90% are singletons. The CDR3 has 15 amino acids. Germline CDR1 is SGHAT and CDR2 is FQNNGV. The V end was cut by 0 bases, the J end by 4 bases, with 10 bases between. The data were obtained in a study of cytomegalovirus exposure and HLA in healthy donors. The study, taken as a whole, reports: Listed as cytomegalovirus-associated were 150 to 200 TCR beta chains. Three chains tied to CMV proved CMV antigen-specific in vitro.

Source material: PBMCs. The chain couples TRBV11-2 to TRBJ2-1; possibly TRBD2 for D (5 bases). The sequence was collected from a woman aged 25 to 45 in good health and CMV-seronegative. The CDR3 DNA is TGTGCCAGCAGCTTAGACCTAGCAGATTACAATGAGCAGTTCTTC. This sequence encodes CASSLDLADYNEQFF.